This TCR beta chain was profiled in a study of T cell responses to AZD1222 COVID-19 vaccine. Study-wide points: Reportedly, close to half of spike-specific TCRs are directed against unmutated variant regions. Seropositivity was recorded at baseline in only five to seven AZD1222 recipients.

The CDR3 covers 12 residues. Trimming left V 3 bases short and J 8 bases short, with 8 bases between. Germline assignment: CDR1 SGHRS and CDR2 YFSETQ. The table came from immunoSEQ multiplex PCR; TCRdb's copy has only in-frame clones and leaves some out. This repertoire shows around 120,000 clones, over 80% found once; its top ten account for 11% to 15%. Concerning this clone: The antigen is not known.

The sequence derives from an adult in good health. The V and J genes are TRBV5-1 and TRBJ2-2; D remains ambiguous. The sequences come from peripheral blood, collected on day 0 of AZD1222 vaccination. CDR3 DNA sequence: TGCGCCAGCAGCTCCGACCGTGGGGAGCTGTTTTTT. It codes for CASSSDRGELFF.